This T cell receptor (beta chain) is from a study of blood T cell repertoires in COVID-19 (dated by TCRdb to 2020 to 2021). General notes on the study: Collaborator samples came from the United States, Italy and Spain and covered acute and convalescent phases of COVID-19. The prospective study material was composed of cDNA or gDNA derived from T cells, B-cell-depleted T cells, or PBMCs. The dataset comprised deeply sampled blood TCRbeta repertoires from subjects exposed to, actively infected with, or recovered from COVID-19. The repertoires were made available in a free public database intended to serve as a resource for research on the immune response to SARS-CoV-2. The samples were drawn from the first 160 participants of the ongoing ImmuneRACE study and from 1,254 subjects provided by 6 global collaborators. Sample metadata almost always included a de-identified subject ID, COVID-19 status, age in years and sex. Where HLA class I and class II types were available, the types were taken from metadata supplied by the sample provider, not from assay-based typing. Paper-wide results and their limitations: Clinical and demographic metadata were provided uncurated, with the amount varying by source and participant.

The CDR3 starts with the cysteine, ends with the phenylalanine, and has 15 residues. Here the CDR3 DNA is all that survives: 45 bases in frame from base 1. CDR1 and CDR2 are drawn from the germline V gene: MNHEY, SVGAGI. Here V drops 2 bases and J drops 4 bases, and the junction holds 5 bases not matched to any gene. Whole blood was collected in K2EDTA tubes by collaborating institutions according to the institutions' own protocols. For TCRbeta analysis, collaborator samples were shipped as frozen whole blood, as isolated PBMCs, or as DNA extracted from either sample type. Points on this clone: Its antigen remains undetermined. No much larger clone is present one base from it, and per-base qualities are unavailable.

The immunoSEQ Assay, a bias-controlled multiplex PCR, was used to amplify TCRbeta CDR3 regions from genomic DNA. Per the source publication's procedure: The number of nucleated cells in each sample was estimated from the amplification of reference gene primers within the assay. To quantify the absolute abundance of each unique TCRbeta CDR3 rearrangement, sequence reads were collapsed and filtered. For each sample, productive Simpson clonality was calculated as the square root of Simpson's diversity index over productive rearrangements. This immuneACCESS table, as held by TCRdb, lists in-frame sequences with V and J called but not all clones. Of the missing ones, under half trace to an unresolved V gene in checked studies; the others have no known cause. The D gene and trimming were derived from the DNA, and the V and J assignments and clone size from that table. The sample yields nearly 35,000 clones; almost 80% were counted once. The ten largest clones capture 7.4% of the sample.

Recombination connected TRBV6-5 to TRBJ1-3; 7 bases in the middle match TRBD1. This clonotype originated in a woman aged 55-75 years with acute or convalescent COVID-19. The sample was peripheral blood. The nucleotide sequence is given as TGTGCCAGCAGTTACACGACAGGGTACGGAAACACCATATATTTT. It codes for CASSYTTGYGNTIYF.